These 22 T cell receptor beta chains came from one sample sequenced in a study of cytomegalovirus exposure and HLA in healthy donors. This PCR relied on a set of 60 Vbeta primers and 13 Jbeta primers. TCRdb keeps only in-frame clones here, not all; method: immunoSEQ multiplex PCR. The table has approximately 130,000 clones, 80% to 90% seen once. The sample consisted of PBMCs. These receptors originate from a man in his fifties or sixties in good health and CMV-seronegative.

The chain joins TRBV30 to TRBJ2-3; 14 positions match TRBD2. Looked up from germline, CDR1 is GTSNPN and CDR2 is SVGIG (reference sequence). Losses at the gene ends were 4 bases for V and 4 bases for J; bases not matched to a gene: 7. The CDR3 loop spans 16 amino acids. The CDR3 DNA sequence: TGTGCCTGGACCTTTCGGACTAGCGGGGGGTCAGATACGCAGTATTTT. It is translated as CAWTFRTSGGSDTQYF.

V is TRBV9 and J is TRBJ2-3; 12 bases fit TRBD2. The junction had 9 bases not matched to a gene; V was cut back by 3 bases and J by 4 bases. CDR1 and CDR2 (germline): SGDLS, YYNGEE. CDR3 length: 17 amino acids. The CDR3 here is CASSALAGGPRADTQYF. The CDR3 DNA reads TGTGCCAGCAGCGCGCTAGCGGGGGGGCCTCGGGCAGATACGCAGTATTTT.

This clone was seen only a few times. The gene calls are TRBV6-5 and TRBJ1-1, with no clear D. The CDR3 totals 12 residues. Germline values: CDR1 MNHEY, CDR2 SVGAGI. V lost 6 bases and J 0 bases, leaving 5 bases between the germline ends. The CDR3 region has the DNA TGTGCCAGCAGCTCTATGAACACTGAAGCTTTCTTT. This gives the protein CASSSMNTEAFF.

The J gene is TRBJ1-2, the V gene TRBV27; a weak D match, TRBD1 (5 bases). This CDR3 spans 14 amino acids. V lost 3 bases, J lost 4 bases, and 12 bases lay in between. Germline V lookup: CDR1 MNHEY, CDR2 SMNVEV (reference sequence). CDR3 amino acids: CASSFMGPGYGYTF. The CDR3 DNA follows: TGTGCCAGCAGTTTCATGGGGCCCGGCTATGGCTACACCTTC.

This chain joins TRBV5-5 and TRBJ1-5; TRBD1 is a possible D gene (6 bases). The V end was cut by 0 bases, the J end by 0 bases, with 13 bases between. Germline values: CDR1 SGHKS, CDR2 YYEKEE (reference sequence). CDR3 length equals 17 residues. CDR3 in amino acids: CASSLVGQGHSNQPQHF. The DNA for the CDR3 is TGTGCCAGCAGCTTGGTGGGCCAGGGGCATAGCAATCAGCCCCAGCATTTT.

As concerns this clone: At one of its ends the junction is not consistent with the germline gene, which may arise from a read error. V is TRBV6-5 and J is TRBJ1-6; D is undetermined. The V gene's germline CDR1 is MNHEY and CDR2 SVGAGI. The CDR3 has 13 amino acids. CDR3 protein: CAGSLRGESPLHF. CDR3 sequence (DNA): TGTGCCGGCAGCCTCCGAGGCGAGTCACCCCTCCACTTT.

This clone appeared once. This rearrangement joins TRBV6-4 to TRBJ1-2, with D possibly being TRBD1 (6 bases). CDR3 length: 13 amino acids. Germline CDR1 MRHNA, CDR2 SNTAGT. Trimming pared 6 bases from V and 1 base from J, leaving 9 bases between. The CDR3 loop is CASSQDSNYGYTF. CDR3 coding DNA: TGTGCCAGCAGCCAGGACAGTAACTATGGCTACACCTTC.

This clone was recorded a few times. The chain has TRBV19 and TRBJ1-1; D is possibly TRBD1 (6 bases). This CDR3 has 14 residues. Germline CDR1 is LNHDA and CDR2 is SQIVND (reference sequence). Trimming left V 5 bases short and J 4 bases short, with 14 bases between. CDR3: CASSSQGYVTEAFF. The CDR3 DNA reads as TGTGCCAGTAGTTCACAGGGTTATGTCACTGAAGCTTTCTTT. Based on the CDR3 plus reference TRBV19 and TRBJ1-1, the full variable domain is DGGITQSPKYLFRKEGQNVTLSCEQNLNHDAMYWYRQDPGQGLRLIYYSQIVNDFQKGDIAEGYSVSREKKESFPLTVTSAQKNPTAFYLCASSSQGYVTEAFFGQGTRLTVV.

The V gene is TRBV19, the J gene TRBJ1-6; D unclear. Germline V gene data show CDR1 as LNHDA and CDR2 as SQIVND (reference sequence). Trimming shortened V by 5 bases and J by 0 bases, and 8 bases separated the two germline ends. The CDR3 totals 15 residues. This CDR3 is CASSSWSSYNSPLHF. Here the CDR3 DNA reads TGTGCCAGTAGTTCCTGGAGCTCCTATAATTCACCCCTCCACTTT.

The chain links TRBV4-3 to TRBJ2-1; 12 bases match TRBD1. Germline V CDR1 and CDR2: LGHNA, YSLEER. The CDR3 loop spans 17 amino acids. J gave up 10 bases and V 4 bases, and 14 bases lay outside the gene matches. The CDR3 sequence is CASSRTAGTGGFREQFF. Here the CDR3 DNA reads TGCGCCAGCAGCCGGACAGCCGGGACAGGGGGCTTCAGGGAGCAGTTCTTC.

The rearrangement links TRBV5-1 to TRBJ1-5, with a possible D match to TRBD1 (6 bases). V was pared by 4 bases and J by 1 base, with 15 bases between. Germline CDR1 reads SGHRS; CDR2 reads YFSETQ. This CDR3 is 16 amino acids long. The CDR3 DNA follows: TGCGCCAGCAGCCTGGACAGCTCGGGGAGCAATCAGCCCCAGCATTTT. This codes for CASSLDSSGSNQPQHF. Full variable domain (rest looked up from reference TRBV5-1 and TRBJ1-5): KAGVTQTPRYLIKTRGQQVTLSCSPISGHRSVSWYQQTPGQGLQFLFEYFSETQRNKGNFPGRFSGRQFSNSRSEMNVSTLELGDSALYLCASSLDSSGSNQPQHFGDGTRLSIL.

V and J are TRBV6-6 and TRBJ2-5; the D gene is possibly TRBD2 (5 bases). Trimming stripped 4 bases from V and 2 bases from J, with 14 bases between. The germline CDR1 and CDR2 sequences are MNHNY and SVGAGI (reference sequence). The CDR3 is made up of 15 amino acids. DNA of the CDR3: TGTGCCAGCAGTTTCGGCCCAGCGGCACAAGAGACCCAGTACTTC. Translation: CASSFGPAAQETQYF.

This clone was observed a single time. This sequence joins TRBV10-3 and TRBJ2-7; D might be TRBD1 (7 bases). V lost 3 bases to trimming and J lost 1 base, with 10 bases between them. CDR1 is ENHRY and CDR2 is SYGVKD in the germline V gene. The CDR3 is 14 residues long. The CDR3 DNA is TGTGCCATCAGTGACAGGGGGGTTTCCTACGAGCAGTACTTC. Protein: CAISDRGVSYEQYF.

The gene calls are TRBV2 and TRBJ2-5, with TRBD2 matching 8 bases. V shed 7 bases and J 5 bases; nucleotides not matched to a gene: 12. The CDR3 is 15 amino acids. In germline, CDR1 is SNHLY, CDR2 FYNNEI. CDR3 in amino acids: CASNSGGGGRETQYF. The CDR3 bases are TGTGCCAGCAATTCGGGGGGCGGGGGGCGTGAGACCCAGTACTTC. The full variable domain, completed using reference TRBV2 and TRBJ2-5, is EPEVTQTPSHQVTQMGQEVILRCVPISNHLYFYWYRQILGQKVEFLVSFYNNEISEKSEIFDDQFSVERPDGSNFTLKIRSTKLEDSAMYFCASNSGGGGRETQYFGPGTRLLVL.

The chain combines TRBV14 with TRBJ1-2; 9 nucleotides match TRBD1. There are 13 residues in the CDR3. Germline lookup yields CDR1 SGHDN and CDR2 FVKESK. V trimming: 4 bases; J trimming: 7 bases; junction bases outside the gene matches: 4. CDR3 sequence (DNA): TGTGCCAGCAGCCGGACAGGGGTTTTTGGCTACACCTTC. Translating it yields CASSRTGVFGYTF.

This sequence joins TRBV27 and TRBJ1-3; D is unresolved. Germline CDR1 and CDR2: MNHEY and SMNVEV (reference sequence). Trimming left V 4 bases short and J 0 bases short, with 10 bases between. The CDR3 runs to 15 residues. The CDR3 sequence: CASSSDTNSGNTIYF. For the CDR3, the DNA is TGTGCCAGCAGTTCAGACACGAACTCTGGAAACACCATATATTTT.

The chain has TRBV5-5 and TRBJ1-5, with no clear D. V was trimmed by 2 bases and J by 5 bases, leaving 11 bases between them. CDR3 size: 14 residues. Germline lookup yields CDR1 SGHKS and CDR2 YYEKEE (reference sequence). CDR3 protein: CASSFNGAYQPQHF. In DNA, the CDR3 is TGTGCCAGCAGCTTCAATGGAGCGTATCAGCCCCAGCATTTT.

This clone was recorded a few times. V usage is TRBV6-1 and J usage is TRBJ2-7, with 8 bases lining up with TRBD2. This CDR3 is built from 13 residues. Germline V gene sequence: CDR1 MNHNS, CDR2 SASEGT. Trimming cost V 6 bases and J 3 bases; bases outside gene matches: 4. Here the CDR3 DNA reads TGTGCCAGCAGCGGGCTAGCGGGCTACGAGCAGTACTTC. Translated: CASSGLAGYEQYF.

The chain employs TRBV7-9 and TRBJ2-7; 7 bases map to TRBD1. Per germline, CDR1 SEHNR and CDR2 FQNEAQ (reference sequence). The CDR3 contains 14 residues. Trimming cost V 5 bases and J 4 bases; bases outside gene matches: 8. CDR3 loop: CASSPTGNPYEQYF. CDR3 DNA: TGTGCCAGCAGCCCGACAGGGAACCCATACGAGCAGTACTTC.

This sequence joins TRBV4-1 and TRBJ2-5, with 9 bases aligning to TRBD2. V trimming: 1 base; J trimming: 5 bases; junction bases outside the gene matches: 2. CDR1 is MGHRA, CDR2 YSYEKL, per germline. This CDR3 is built from 14 residues. Here the CDR3 reads CASSQGTSDETQYF. In DNA form, the CDR3 reads TGCGCCAGCAGCCAAGGGACTAGCGATGAGACCCAGTACTTC.

The CDR3 coding sequence is TGTGCCAGCAGCTTAGCCCGACAGGGGTCCTACAATGAGCAGTTCTTC. Protein product: CASSLARQGSYNEQFF. The chain joins TRBV7-8 to TRBJ2-1; 8 bases match TRBD1. V was clipped by 0 bases and J by 1 base; unmatched bases: 2. This CDR3 is built from 16 residues. Germline CDR1 reads SGHVS; CDR2 reads FQNEAQ.

V is TRBV5-4 and J is TRBJ1-5; TRBD1 is a possible D gene (6 bases). Germline CDR1 is SGHNT and CDR2 is YYREEE (reference sequence). The CDR3 is made up of 20 amino acids. Trimming pared 0 bases from V and 0 bases from J, leaving 22 bases between. The CDR3 is CASSLVRGAELPYSNQPQHF. The CDR3 nucleotides are TGTGCCAGCAGCTTGGTGCGGGGGGCAGAACTTCCCTATAGCAATCAGCCCCAGCATTTT. Full variable domain (remainder filled in from reference TRBV5-4 and TRBJ1-5): ETGVTQSPTHLIKTRGQQVTLRCSSQSGHNTVSWYQQALGQGPQFIFQYYREEENGRGNFPPRFSGLQFPNYSSELNVNALELDDSALYLCASSLVRGAELPYSNQPQHFGDGTRLSIL.